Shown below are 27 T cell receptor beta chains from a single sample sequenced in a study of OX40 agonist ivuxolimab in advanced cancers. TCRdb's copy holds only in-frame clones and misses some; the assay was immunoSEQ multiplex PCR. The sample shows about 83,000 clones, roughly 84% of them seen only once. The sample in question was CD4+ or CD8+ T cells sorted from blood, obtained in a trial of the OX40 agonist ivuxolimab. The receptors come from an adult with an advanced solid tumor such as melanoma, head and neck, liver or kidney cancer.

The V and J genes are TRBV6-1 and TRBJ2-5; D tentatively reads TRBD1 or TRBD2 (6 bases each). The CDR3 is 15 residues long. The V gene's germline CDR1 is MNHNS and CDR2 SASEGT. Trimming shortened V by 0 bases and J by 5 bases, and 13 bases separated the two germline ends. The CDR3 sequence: CASSEAQGGRETQYF. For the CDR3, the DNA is TGTGCCAGCAGTGAAGCGCAAGGGGGGAGGGAGACCCAGTACTTC.

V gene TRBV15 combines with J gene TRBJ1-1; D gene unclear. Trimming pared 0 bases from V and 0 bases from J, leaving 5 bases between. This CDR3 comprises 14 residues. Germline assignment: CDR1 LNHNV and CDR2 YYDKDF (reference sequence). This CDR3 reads CATSRDPVNTEAFF. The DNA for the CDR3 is TGTGCCACCAGCAGAGACCCCGTGAACACTGAAGCTTTCTTT.

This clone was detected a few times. This CDR3 is CASSPKQGGTAFF. CDR3 DNA sequence: TGTGCCAGCAGCCCAAAACAGGGGGGGACGGCTTTCTTT. The chain joins TRBV9 to TRBJ1-1; 8 nucleotides match TRBD1. This CDR3 has 13 amino acids. Germline V gives CDR1 SGDLS, CDR2 YYNGEE. V dropped 4 bases and J dropped 11; count of bases not matched to a gene: 10.

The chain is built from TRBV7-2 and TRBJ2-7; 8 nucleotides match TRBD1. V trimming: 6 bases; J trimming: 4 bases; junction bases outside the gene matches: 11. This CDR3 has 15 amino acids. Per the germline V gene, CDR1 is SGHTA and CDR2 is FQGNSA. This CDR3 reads CASRSSGTGVYEQYF. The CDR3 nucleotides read TGTGCCAGCAGATCGTCAGGGACAGGAGTTTACGAGCAGTACTTC.

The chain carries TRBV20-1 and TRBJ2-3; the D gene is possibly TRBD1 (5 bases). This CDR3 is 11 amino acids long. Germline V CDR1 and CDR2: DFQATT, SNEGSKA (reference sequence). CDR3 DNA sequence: TGCAGACCCTCTAAGGGGGATACGCAGTATTTT. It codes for CRPSKGDTQYF.

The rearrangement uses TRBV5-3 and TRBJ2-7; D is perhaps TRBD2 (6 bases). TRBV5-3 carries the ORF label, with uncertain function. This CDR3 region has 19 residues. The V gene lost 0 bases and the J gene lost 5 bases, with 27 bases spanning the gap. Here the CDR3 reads CARSLDVSAGPLRKDEQYF. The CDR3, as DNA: TGTGCCAGAAGCTTGGATGTTTCGGCGGGGCCGCTCCGGAAGGACGAGCAGTACTTC.

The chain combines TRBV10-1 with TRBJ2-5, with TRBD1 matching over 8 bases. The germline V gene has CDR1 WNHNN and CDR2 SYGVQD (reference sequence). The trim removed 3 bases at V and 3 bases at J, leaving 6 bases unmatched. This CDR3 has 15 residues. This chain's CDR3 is CASSDQGASEETQYF. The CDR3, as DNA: TGCGCCAGCAGTGACCAGGGGGCTAGCGAAGAGACCCAGTACTTC.

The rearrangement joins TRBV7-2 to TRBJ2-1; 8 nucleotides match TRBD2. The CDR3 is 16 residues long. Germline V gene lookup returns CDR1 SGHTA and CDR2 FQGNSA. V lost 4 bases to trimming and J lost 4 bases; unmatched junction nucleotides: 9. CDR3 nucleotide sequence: TGTGCCAGCAGCTCTTCGGGCGGGGGGAGTTACAATGAGCAGTTCTTC. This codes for CASSSSGGGSYNEQFF. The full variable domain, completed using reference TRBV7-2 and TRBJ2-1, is GAGVSQSPSNKVTEKGKDVELRCDPISGHTALYWYRQSLGQGLEFLIYFQGNSAPDKSGLPSDRFSAERTGGSVSTLTIQRTQQEDSAVYLCASSSSGGGSYNEQFFGPGTRLTVL.

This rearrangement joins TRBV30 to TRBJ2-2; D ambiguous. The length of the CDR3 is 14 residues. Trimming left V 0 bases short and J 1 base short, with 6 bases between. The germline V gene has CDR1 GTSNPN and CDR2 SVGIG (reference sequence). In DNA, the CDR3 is TGTGCCTGGAGTGTAATGGTGAACACCGGGGAGCTGTTTTTT. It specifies CAWSVMVNTGELFF.

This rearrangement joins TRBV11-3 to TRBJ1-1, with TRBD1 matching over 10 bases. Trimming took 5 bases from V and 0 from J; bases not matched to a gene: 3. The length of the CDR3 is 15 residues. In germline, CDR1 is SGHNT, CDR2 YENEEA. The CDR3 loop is CASSRTGGMNTEAFF. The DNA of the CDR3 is TGTGCCAGCAGCCGGACAGGGGGTATGAACACTGAAGCTTTCTTT.

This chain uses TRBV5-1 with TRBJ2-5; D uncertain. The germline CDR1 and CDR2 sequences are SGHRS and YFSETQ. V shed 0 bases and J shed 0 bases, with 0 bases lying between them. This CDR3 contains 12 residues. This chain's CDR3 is CASSLDQETQYF. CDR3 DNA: TGCGCCAGCAGCTTGGACCAAGAGACCCAGTACTTC.

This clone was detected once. CDR3 nucleotide sequence: TGCAGCGTTGAAGATAGCGGGGGGGCTAAAGATACGCAGTATTTT. This sequence encodes CSVEDSGGAKDTQYF. The chain uses TRBV29-1 and TRBJ2-3; 11 bases align to TRBD2. The V gene end was trimmed by 0 bases and the J gene end by 5 bases; junction bases not matched to a gene: 4. Per the germline V gene, CDR1 is SQVTM and CDR2 is ANQGSEA. The CDR3 covers 15 residues.

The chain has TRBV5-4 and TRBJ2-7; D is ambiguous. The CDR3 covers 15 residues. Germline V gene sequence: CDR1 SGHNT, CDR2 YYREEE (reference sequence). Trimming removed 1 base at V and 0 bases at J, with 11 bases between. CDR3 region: CASSLKGKSSYEQYF. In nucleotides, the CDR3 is TGTGCCAGCAGCTTGAAAGGGAAGAGCTCCTACGAGCAGTACTTC.

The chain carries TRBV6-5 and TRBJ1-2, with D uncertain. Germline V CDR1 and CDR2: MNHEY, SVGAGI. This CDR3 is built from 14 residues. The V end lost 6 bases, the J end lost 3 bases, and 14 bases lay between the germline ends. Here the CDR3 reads CASSRTEDYYGYTF. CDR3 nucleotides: TGTGCCAGCAGCAGGACTGAAGATTACTATGGCTACACCTTC.

CDR3 protein: CASSLSTVGGVVYF. CDR3 nucleotide sequence: TGCGCCAGCAGCTTGAGTACCGTCGGCGGAGTGGTGTACTTC. The gene calls are TRBV5-1 and TRBJ2-7; D call uncertain. Germline assignment: CDR1 SGHRS and CDR2 YFSETQ. CDR3 length: 14 residues. V was clipped by 1 base and J by 12 bases, with 20 bases between them.

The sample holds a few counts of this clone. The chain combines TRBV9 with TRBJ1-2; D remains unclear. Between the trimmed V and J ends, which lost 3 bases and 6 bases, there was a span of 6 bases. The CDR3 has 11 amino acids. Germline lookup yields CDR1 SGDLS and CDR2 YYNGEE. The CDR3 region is CASSDPDGYTF. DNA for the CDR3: TGTGCCAGCAGCGACCCCGATGGCTACACCTTC.

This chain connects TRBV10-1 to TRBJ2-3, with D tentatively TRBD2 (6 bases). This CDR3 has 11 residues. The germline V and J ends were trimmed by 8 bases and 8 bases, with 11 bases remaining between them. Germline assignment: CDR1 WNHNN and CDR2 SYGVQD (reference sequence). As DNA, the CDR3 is TGCGCCAGCGCTGTGGGGGGTACGCAGTATTTT. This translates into CASAVGGTQYF.

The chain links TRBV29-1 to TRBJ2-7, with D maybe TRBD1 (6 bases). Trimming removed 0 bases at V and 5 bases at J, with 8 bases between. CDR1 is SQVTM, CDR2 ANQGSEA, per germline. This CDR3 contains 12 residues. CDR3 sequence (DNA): TGCAGCGTTGAAGAACAGGGCGACGAGCAGTACTTC. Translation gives CSVEEQGDEQYF.

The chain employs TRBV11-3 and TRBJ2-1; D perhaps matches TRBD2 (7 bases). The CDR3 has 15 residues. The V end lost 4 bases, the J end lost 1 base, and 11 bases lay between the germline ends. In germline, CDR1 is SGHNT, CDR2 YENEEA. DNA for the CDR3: TGTGCCAGCAGCTCGGGGGGCCTGTCCTACAATGAGCAGTTCTTC. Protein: CASSSGGLSYNEQFF.

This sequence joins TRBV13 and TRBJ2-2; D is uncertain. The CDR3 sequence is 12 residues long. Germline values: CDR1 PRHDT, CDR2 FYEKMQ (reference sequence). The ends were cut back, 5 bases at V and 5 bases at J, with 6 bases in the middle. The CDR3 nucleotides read TGTGCCAGCAGCACCCGGACCGGGGAGCTGTTTTTT. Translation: CASSTRTGELFF. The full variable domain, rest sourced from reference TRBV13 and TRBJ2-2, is AAGVIQSPRHLIKEKRETATLKCYPIPRHDTVYWYQQGPGQDPQFLISFYEKMQSDKGSIPDRFSAQQFSDYHSELNMSSLELGDSALYFCASSTRTGELFFGEGSRLTVL.

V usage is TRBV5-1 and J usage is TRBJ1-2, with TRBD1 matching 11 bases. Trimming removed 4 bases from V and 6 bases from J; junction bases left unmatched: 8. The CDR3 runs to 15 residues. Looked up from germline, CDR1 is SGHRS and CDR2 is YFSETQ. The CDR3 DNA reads TGCGCCAGCAGCCCCGGGACAGGGGGTTGGGATGGCTACACCTTC. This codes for CASSPGTGGWDGYTF.

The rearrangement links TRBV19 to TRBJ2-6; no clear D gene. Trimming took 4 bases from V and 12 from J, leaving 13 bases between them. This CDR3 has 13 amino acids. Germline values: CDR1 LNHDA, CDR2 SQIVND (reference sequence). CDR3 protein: CASSTDGGLVLTF. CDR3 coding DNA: TGTGCCAGTAGTACTGACGGTGGCCTCGTCCTGACTTTC.

CDR3 residues: CASSSNVGPVEQFF. The CDR3 coding sequence is TGTGCCAGCAGTTCAAATGTAGGCCCCGTGGAGCAGTTCTTC. The chain uses TRBV6-5 and TRBJ2-1; D remains unclear. Germline V gene sequence: CDR1 MNHEY, CDR2 SVGAGI. V shed 4 bases and J shed 10 bases, with 17 bases lying between them. The CDR3 length is 14 residues.

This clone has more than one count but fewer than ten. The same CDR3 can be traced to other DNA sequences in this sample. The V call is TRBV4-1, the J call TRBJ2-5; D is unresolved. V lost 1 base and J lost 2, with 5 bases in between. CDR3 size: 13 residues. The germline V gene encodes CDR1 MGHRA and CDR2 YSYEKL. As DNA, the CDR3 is TGCGCCAGCAGCCAAGGACGTCAAGAGACCCAGTACTTC. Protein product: CASSQGRQETQYF.

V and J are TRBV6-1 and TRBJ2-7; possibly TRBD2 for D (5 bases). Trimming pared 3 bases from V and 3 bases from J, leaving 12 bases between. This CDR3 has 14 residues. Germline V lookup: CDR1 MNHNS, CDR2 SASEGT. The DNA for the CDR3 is TGTGCCAGCAGTGACGGCGGGCGTGACTACGAGCAGTACTTC. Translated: CASSDGGRDYEQYF.

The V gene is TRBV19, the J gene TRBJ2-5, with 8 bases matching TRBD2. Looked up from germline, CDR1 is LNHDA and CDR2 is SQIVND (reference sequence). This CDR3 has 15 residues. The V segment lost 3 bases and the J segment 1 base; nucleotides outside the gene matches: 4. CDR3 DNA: TGTGCCAGTAGTATGGGGCGGGGGGCCCAAGAGACCCAGTACTTC. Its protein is CASSMGRGAQETQYF. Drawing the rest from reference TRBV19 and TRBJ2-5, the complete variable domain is DGGITQSPKYLFRKEGQNVTLSCEQNLNHDAMYWYRQDPGQGLRLIYYSQIVNDFQKGDIAEGYSVSREKKESFPLTVTSAQKNPTAFYLCASSMGRGAQETQYFGPGTRLLVL.

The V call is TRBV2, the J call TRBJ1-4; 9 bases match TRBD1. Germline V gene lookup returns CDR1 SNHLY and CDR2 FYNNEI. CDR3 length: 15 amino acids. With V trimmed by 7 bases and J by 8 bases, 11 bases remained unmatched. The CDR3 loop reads CASKIGTGRYEKLFF. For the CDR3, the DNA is TGTGCCAGCAAAATTGGGACAGGGCGATACGAAAAACTGTTTTTT.